Given below is one TCR beta chain in context. The antigen is unknown. Amplification used 60 Vbeta primers and 13 Jbeta primers. Clones were sequenced by immunoSEQ multiplex PCR, and TCRdb holds only the in-frame ones, with some missing. The data hold about 150,000 clones, with 60% to 85% observed a single time. The record originates from a study of cytomegalovirus exposure and HLA in healthy donors. About the study: When 350 to 500 donors were genotyped, more than 70% of them were found to fall in the Caucasian-associated ancestry cluster. Regarding the study as a whole: The later analysis indicated that the majority of CMV-associated TCR beta chains appeared HLA-restricted. With DRB1 most and HLA-C fewest, TCR association rates differed between HLA loci in a later analysis.

Germline V gene lookup returns CDR1 MNHEY and CDR2 SMNVEV (reference sequence). The germline V and J ends were trimmed by 6 bases and 9 bases, with 17 bases remaining between them. CDR3 length: 13 residues. Input material: PBMCs. This chain connects TRBV27 to TRBJ1-2; maybe TRBD1 (6 bases). This clonotype was obtained from a woman in her thirties or forties in good health and CMV-seronegative. CDR3 bases: TGTGCCAGCAGGAATACAGGGCCCCATAGCTACACCTTC. This codes for CASRNTGPHSYTF.